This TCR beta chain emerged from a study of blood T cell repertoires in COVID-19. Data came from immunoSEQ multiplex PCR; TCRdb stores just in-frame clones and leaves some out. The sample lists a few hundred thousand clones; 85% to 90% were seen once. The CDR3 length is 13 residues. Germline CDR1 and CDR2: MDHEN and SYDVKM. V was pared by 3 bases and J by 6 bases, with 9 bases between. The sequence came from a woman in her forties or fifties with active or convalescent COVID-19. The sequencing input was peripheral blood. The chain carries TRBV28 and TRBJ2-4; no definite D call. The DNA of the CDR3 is TGTGCCAGCAGTTTTCAGGCGCCAAACATTCAGTACTTC. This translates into CASSFQAPNIQYF.